Given below is one TCR beta chain in context. Its antigen is not identified. The sample belongs to a study of cytomegalovirus exposure and HLA in healthy donors. It was with 60 Vbeta and 13 Jbeta primers that the PCR ran. Profiling relied on immunoSEQ multiplex PCR, and the TCRdb table lists in-frame clones only, not all of them. The sample carries about 79,000 clones, 74% recorded once. Study results and caveats: A later analysis reportedly found that, within productive TCRs, an Asian-associated ancestry cluster had fewer N-insertions than the mean observed across the approximately 690 donors. Analyses of presence and absence presupposed an approximately uniform sequencing depth across donors.

This CDR3 spans 12 amino acids. The germline gives CDR1 SGHRS, CDR2 YFSETQ. V lost 3 bases and J 14 bases, leaving 17 bases between the germline ends. V usage is TRBV5-1 and J usage is TRBJ2-5; D remains unclear. This TCR came from a man aged 35 to 55 in good health and CMV-seropositive. Sample: PBMCs. The CDR3 DNA sequence: TGCGCCAGCAGCTCACCCGGGTCCCTGGTCTACTTC. Protein sequence: CASSSPGSLVYF.